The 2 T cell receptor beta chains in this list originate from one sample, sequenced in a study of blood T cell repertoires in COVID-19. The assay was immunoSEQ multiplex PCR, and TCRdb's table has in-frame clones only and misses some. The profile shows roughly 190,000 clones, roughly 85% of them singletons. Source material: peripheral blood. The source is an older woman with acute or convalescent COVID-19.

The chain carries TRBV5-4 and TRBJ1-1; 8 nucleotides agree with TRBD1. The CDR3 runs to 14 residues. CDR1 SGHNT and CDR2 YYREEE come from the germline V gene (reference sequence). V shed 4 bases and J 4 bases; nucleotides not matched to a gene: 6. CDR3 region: CASSPGGRSTEAFF. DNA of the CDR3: TGTGCCAGCAGCCCAGGGGGCAGGAGCACTGAAGCTTTCTTT.

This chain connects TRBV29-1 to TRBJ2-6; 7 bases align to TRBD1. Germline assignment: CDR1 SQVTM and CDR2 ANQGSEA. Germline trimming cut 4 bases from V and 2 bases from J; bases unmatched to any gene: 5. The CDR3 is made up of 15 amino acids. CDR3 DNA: TGCAGCGTTGGACTAACAGGGGCTGGGGCCAACGTCCTGACTTTC. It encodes CSVGLTGAGANVLTF.